This TCR beta chain comes out of a study of cytomegalovirus exposure and HLA in healthy donors. Study-wide points: Roughly uniform depth of sequencing across donors was assumed in presence/absence analyses. In a later analysis, V- and J-gene trimming of beta chains associated with a DCLRE1C missense variant, replicated independently. On later analysis, the bulk of CMV-associated TCR beta chains appeared to be HLA-restricted.

The CDR3 contains 15 residues. The junction had 10 bases not matched to a gene; V was cut back by 4 bases and J by 3 bases. CDR1 and CDR2 from the germline V gene are SGHDT and YYEEEE. Nominal health characterized the donors when sampled, though unrecorded immune exposures were likely. The PCR employed 60 Vbeta primers together with 13 Jbeta primers. The method was immunoSEQ multiplex PCR; TCRdb's version includes in-frame clones alone and lacks a portion of them. The sample consists of about 140,000 clones, roughly 80% of them appearing once. Remarks on this clone: The antigen is not known.

The source is a female donor in good health and CMV-seronegative. The specimen was PBMCs. The chain has TRBV5-6 and TRBJ2-7; the match to TRBD2 covers 7 bases. This CDR3 is CASSRGEGLYYEQYF. CDR3 nucleotides: TGTGCCAGCAGCCGAGGGGAGGGCTTGTACTACGAGCAGTACTTC.